This TCR beta chain was sequenced in a study of T-cell reconstitution after alpha-beta-depleted transplantation in children. Unique molecular identifiers tagged the TCRbeta library. Each CDR3 protein gets one entry after TCRdb re-called the PCR reads with MiXCR. Among around 670,000 distinct CDR3 sequences listed, roughly 13% were seen once. The V gene lost 0 bases and the J gene lost 0 bases, with 14 bases spanning the gap. Germline V lookup: CDR1 DFQATT, CDR2 SNEGSKA (reference sequence). The CDR3 is 16 residues long. As for this clonotype: The antigen is undetermined.

Study-wide points: Several hundred rapidly expanded clones from non-depleted graft cells reportedly supplied alpha-beta T cells about two months post-transplant.

This receptor was obtained from a girl under 10 years old with congenital amegakaryocytic thrombocytopenia, due to receive a stem cell transplant. The material was PBMCs, obtained before TCRalphabeta/CD19-depleted stem cell transplant. The genes are TRBV20-1 and TRBJ1-2; D is ambiguous. The CDR3 DNA reads as TGCAGTGCTAGAGATTTTAGCACAGTCTCTAACTATGGCTACACCTTC. Its protein is CSARDFSTVSNYGYTF.